The source of this T cell receptor beta chain is a study of blood T cell repertoires in COVID-19. Study context: The origin of the acute and convalescent COVID-19 samples was the United States, Italy and Spain.

Everyone who took part was roughly 18 to 95 years old, and they came from 24 US areas. Each participant's cohort was designated according to participant-reported clinical history. Shortly before study entry, within 2 weeks, exposed participants had met a COVID-19 case. Measured with immunoSEQ multiplex PCR; TCRdb has only the in-frame clones, and not every one. The table records some 300,000 clones, roughly 91% of them present only once. Trimming at V came to 2 bases and at J to 6 bases, leaving 7 bases not matched to a gene. Per germline, CDR1 ENHRY and CDR2 SYGVKD. CDR3 length equals 14 residues. The TCR sequence derives from a woman aged 45-59 years who had been exposed to COVID-19. The sample consisted of PBMCs or T cells enriched from blood (not recorded which). The chain joins TRBV10-3 to TRBJ2-7; 7 nucleotides agree with TRBD1. The CDR3, as DNA: TGTGCCATCAGTGAGCACTCTTCAGGGGGCGAGCAGTACTTC. This encodes CAISEHSSGGEQYF.